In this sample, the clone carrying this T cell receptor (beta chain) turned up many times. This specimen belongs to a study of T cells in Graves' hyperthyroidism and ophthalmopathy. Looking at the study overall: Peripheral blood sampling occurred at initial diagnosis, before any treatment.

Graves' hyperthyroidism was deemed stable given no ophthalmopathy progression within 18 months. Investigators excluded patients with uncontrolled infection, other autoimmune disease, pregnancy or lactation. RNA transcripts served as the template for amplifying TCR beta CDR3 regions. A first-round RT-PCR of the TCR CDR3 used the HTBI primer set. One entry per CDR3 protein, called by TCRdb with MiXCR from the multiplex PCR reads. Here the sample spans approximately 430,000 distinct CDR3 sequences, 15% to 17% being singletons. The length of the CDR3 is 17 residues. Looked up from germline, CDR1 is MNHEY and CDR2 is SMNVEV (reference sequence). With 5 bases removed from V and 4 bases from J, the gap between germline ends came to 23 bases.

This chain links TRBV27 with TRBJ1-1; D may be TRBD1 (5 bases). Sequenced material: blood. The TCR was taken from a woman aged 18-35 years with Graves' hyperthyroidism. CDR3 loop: CASSPYSLGAKSTEAFF. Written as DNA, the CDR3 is TGTGCCAGCAGTCCCTACTCTTTAGGGGCGAAGAGCACTGAAGCTTTCTTT.